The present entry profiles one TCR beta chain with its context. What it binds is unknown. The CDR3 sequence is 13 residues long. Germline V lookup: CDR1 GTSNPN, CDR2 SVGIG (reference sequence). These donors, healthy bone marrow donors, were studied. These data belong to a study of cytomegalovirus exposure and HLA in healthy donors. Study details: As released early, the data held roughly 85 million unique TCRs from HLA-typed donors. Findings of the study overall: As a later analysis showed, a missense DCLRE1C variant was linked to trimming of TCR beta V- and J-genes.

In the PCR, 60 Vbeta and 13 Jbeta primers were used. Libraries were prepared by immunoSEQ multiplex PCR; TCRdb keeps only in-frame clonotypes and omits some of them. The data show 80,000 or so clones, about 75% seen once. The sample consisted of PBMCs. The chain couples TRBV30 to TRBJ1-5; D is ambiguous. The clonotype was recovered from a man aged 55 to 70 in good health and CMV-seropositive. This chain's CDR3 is CAYGRDSNQPQHF. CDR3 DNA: TGTGCTTATGGGCGGGATAGCAATCAGCCCCAGCATTTT.